The clone carrying this T cell receptor beta chain occurred once. The data are from a study of T cells in localized non-small cell lung cancer. Clones were sequenced by immunoSEQ multiplex PCR, and TCRdb holds only the in-frame ones, with some missing. Altogether about 39,000 clones are present, roughly three quarters being singletons, with the ten largest covering roughly 35%. This clonotype was sampled from a woman aged 35-75 years with stage II squamous cell lung carcinoma. The source was PBMCs, collected before any cancer treatment.

The CDR3 bases are TGCGCCAGCAGCCAAGGGGGGGGGACTATGCCAGATACGCAGTATTTT. This encodes CASSQGGGTMPDTQYF. The chain couples TRBV4-1 to TRBJ2-3; 7 nucleotides agree with TRBD2. The germline V gene has CDR1 MGHRA and CDR2 YSYEKL. This CDR3 is built from 16 residues. Losses at the gene ends were 1 base for V and 4 bases for J; bases not matched to a gene: 8.